This is a list of T cell receptor beta chains from one sample in a study of CD8 T cells in ankylosing spondylitis. MiXCR, run by TCRdb on the 5' RACE reads, gives a single entry per CDR3 protein. The data contain about 360,000 distinct CDR3 sequences, about 20% of them seen just once; the ten biggest clones take up under 15%. Sequencing input: blood, either unsorted or a sorted T cell fraction (not recorded which). The source is a male donor with ankylosing spondylitis or in good health (not recorded which). The CDR3 runs from the conserved cysteine through the conserved F or W. A D gene is named only where the DNA matches it firmly. Clone size is given for some rows only: seen once, a few or many times, or a class if the clone is expanded.

few	TRBV2	.	TRBJ1-5	CASRADSSSNQPQHF	TGTGCCAGCAGAGCCGACAGCTCTAGCAATCAGCCCCAGCATTTT
.	TRBV27	TRBD1	TRBJ2-1	CASSPHEAGGSYNEQFF	TGTGCCAGCAGTCCCCACGAGGCAGGGGGCTCCTACAATGAGCAGTTCTTC
.	TRBV7-9	TRBD1	TRBJ2-5	CASSHPGQEQETQYF	TGTGCCAGCAGCCACCCGGGACAGGAACAAGAGACCCAGTACTTC
.	TRBV18	TRBD1	TRBJ2-7	CASSQTGFYEQYF	TGTGCCAGCTCACAGACAGGGTTTTACGAGCAGTACTTC
.	TRBV7-9	TRBD1	TRBJ2-4	CASSLGQGAQNIQYF	TGTGCCAGCAGCTTAGGACAGGGGGCACAAAACATTCAGTACTTC
few	TRBV15	TRBD2	TRBJ2-7	CATSRDISGGAYEQYF	TGTGCCACCAGCAGAGATATCAGCGGGGGGGCCTACGAGCAGTACTTC
few	TRBV30	.	TRBJ2-7	CAWREPGHYEQYF	TGTGCCTGGAGGGAACCAGGGCACTACGAGCAGTACTTC
many	TRBV7-9	.	TRBJ2-5	CASSLGGPETQYF	TGTGCCAGCAGTTTGGGGGGCCCAGAGACCCAGTACTTC
many	TRBV5-1	.	TRBJ2-7	CASSLDTTYEQYF	TGCGCCAGCAGCTTGGACACTACATACGAGCAGTACTTC
few	TRBV27	.	TRBJ2-3	CASTSPGTYSADTQYF	TGTGCCAGCACCTCCCCCGGGACATACTCTGCAGATACGCAGTATTTT
few	TRBV7-9	.	TRBJ2-5	CASSSEEETQYF	TGTGCCAGCAGCAGTGAGGAAGAGACCCAGTACTTC
.	TRBV10-3	TRBD2	TRBJ2-3	CAISVGGGGDTQYF	TGTGCCATCAGTGTCGGGGGGGGCGGGGATACGCAGTATTTT
few	TRBV28	.	TRBJ2-2	CASSQRPTAGELFF	TGTGCCAGCAGCCAGCGGCCGACCGCCGGGGAGCTGTTTTTT
few	TRBV3-1	.	TRBJ2-7	CASASGSSYEQYF	TGTGCCAGCGCTTCAGGAAGCTCCTACGAGCAGTACTTC
.	TRBV7-9	TRBD2	TRBJ2-1	CASSSSGVNNEQFF	TGTGCCAGCAGCTCTAGCGGGGTCAACAATGAGCAGTTCTTC
.	TRBV5-6	.	TRBJ2-2	CASSLGLEDTGELFF	TGTGCCAGCAGCTTGGGACTAGAGGACACCGGGGAGCTGTTTTTT
few	TRBV7-9	TRBD1	TRBJ2-3	CASSSGTGGDTQYF	TGTGCCAGCAGCTCCGGGACAGGAGGCGATACGCAGTATTTT
.	TRBV14	.	TRBJ2-1	CASSHSGNEQFF	TGTGCCAGCAGCCATTCGGGCAATGAGCAGTTCTTC
.	TRBV15	TRBD1	TRBJ2-3	CATSWWTGKKADTQYF	TGTGCCACCAGCTGGTGGACAGGGAAGAAGGCAGATACGCAGTATTTT
.	TRBV6-2/TRBV6-3	TRBD1	TRBJ2-7	CASSLRTGPTYEQYF	TGTGCCAGCAGTCTGCGGACAGGGCCTACCTACGAGCAGTACTTC
few	TRBV15	TRBD1	TRBJ1-1	CATSEPGQGYRTEAFF	TGTGCCACCAGCGAACCGGGACAGGGGTATAGAACTGAAGCTTTCTTT
.	TRBV15	.	TRBJ2-5	CATSRDREPGTQYF	TGTGCCACCAGCAGAGACAGGGAGCCCGGGACCCAGTACTTC
.	TRBV12-3/TRBV12-4	TRBD2	TRBJ2-1	CASSPPGLAGADNEQFF	TGTGCCAGCAGTCCTCCAGGACTAGCGGGGGCCGACAATGAGCAGTTCTTC
few	TRBV7-9	.	TRBJ1-5	CASSRATGDYSNQPQHF	TGTGCCAGCAGCCGGGCGACAGGAGACTATAGCAATCAGCCCCAGCATTTT
.	TRBV2	.	TRBJ2-1	CASSRTGQLTINEQFF	TGTGCCAGCAGCCGGACCGGACAGCTTACAATTAATGAGCAGTTCTTC
.	TRBV11-2	.	TRBJ2-1	CASSITSGFSPVRSSYNEQFF	TGTGCCAGCAGCATTACCTCCGGGTTTAGTCCCGTAAGGAGCTCCTACAATGAGCAGTTCTTC
.	TRBV9	.	TRBJ1-4	CASSVGGALDEKLFF	TGTGCCAGCAGCGTAGGCGGAGCCCTGGATGAAAAACTGTTTTTT
few	TRBV4-1	.	TRBJ2-5	CASSPHVSETQYF	TGCGCCAGCAGCCCGCACGTTTCAGAGACCCAGTACTTC
many	TRBV6-1	TRBD1	TRBJ2-7	CASSAYQGDRRYF	TGTGCCAGCAGTGCCTACCAGGGGGACAGGAGGTACTTC
.	TRBV19	.	TRBJ2-2	CASSNGMNTGELFF	TGTGCCAGTAGTAACGGTATGAACACCGGGGAGCTGTTTTTT
few	TRBV12-3/TRBV12-4	.	TRBJ2-1	CASSLGPRGVYNEQFF	TGTGCCAGCAGTTTAGGACCCAGGGGAGTCTACAATGAGCAGTTCTTC
few	TRBV3-1	TRBD2	TRBJ2-5	CASSQDKERGKETQYF	TGTGCCAGCAGCCAAGATAAGGAGCGGGGGAAAGAGACCCAGTACTTC
few	TRBV28	TRBD2	TRBJ2-1	CASSFGGGVLNEQFF	TGTGCCAGCAGTTTCGGCGGGGGTGTTTTGAATGAGCAGTTCTTC